The TCR beta chain under discussion was sequenced for a study of T cell repertoires in cytomegalovirus infection. This clonotype appeared a few times. MiXCR, applied by TCRdb to the reads, yields one record per CDR3 protein. The table lists hundreds of thousands of distinct CDR3 sequences, roughly a sixth of them singletons. The length of the CDR3 is 15 residues. Germline CDR1 reads MDHEN; CDR2 reads SYDVKM. Between the trimmed V and J ends, which lost 6 bases and 2 bases, there was a span of 14 bases. This sequence originates from a human donor in good health (CMV status not recorded). Some clones in this sample may be carry-over from other donors' samples. The rearrangement links TRBV28 to TRBJ1-5, with a tentative D call TRBD1 (6 bases). The sample was PBMCs. The CDR3, as DNA: TGTGCCAGCAGCCCCGAGGGGGGACGCAATCAGCCCCAGCATTTT. Its protein product is CASSPEGGRNQPQHF.